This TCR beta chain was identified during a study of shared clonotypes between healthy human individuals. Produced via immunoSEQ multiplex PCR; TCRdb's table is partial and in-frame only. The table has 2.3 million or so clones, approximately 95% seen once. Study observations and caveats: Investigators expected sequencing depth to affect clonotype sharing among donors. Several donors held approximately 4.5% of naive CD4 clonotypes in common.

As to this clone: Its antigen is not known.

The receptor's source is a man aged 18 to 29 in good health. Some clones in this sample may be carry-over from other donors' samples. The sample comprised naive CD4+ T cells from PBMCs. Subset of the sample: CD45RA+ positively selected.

CDR3 residues: CASTDWDLRGYQPQHF. DNA for the CDR3: TGTGCCAGCACCGATTGGGACCTCAGGGGGTATCAGCCCCAGCATTTT. The V call is TRBV28, the J call TRBJ1-5; 7 nucleotides align to TRBD1. V shed 7 bases and J 5 bases; nucleotides not matched to a gene: 14. The CDR3 is made up of 16 amino acids. Per germline, CDR1 MDHEN and CDR2 SYDVKM.